This is a list of T cell receptor beta chains from one sample in a study of blood T cell repertoires in COVID-19. Sequenced by immunoSEQ multiplex PCR; TCRdb stores in-frame clones only, minus some. Of a few hundred thousand clones listed, approximately 86% were seen once; the top ten hold about 3.5%. Source material: peripheral blood. The receptors here all came from a man between 18 and 29 years old with active or convalescent COVID-19. The CDR3 runs from the conserved cysteine through the conserved F or W. A D gene is named only where the DNA matches it firmly. Part of the rows lack a size; the others show once, few, many or a class for expanded clones.

NA,TRBJ2-3,TRBV6-4,once,CASSTGLTDTQYF,TGTGCCAGCAGCACAGGTCTCACAGATACGCAGTATTTT
TRBD1,TRBJ2-1,TRBV5-4,once,CASSFYRGSYNEQFF,TGTGCCAGCAGCTTTTACAGGGGGTCCTACAATGAGCAGTTCTTC
TRBD2,TRBJ2-5,TRBV10-3,NA,CAISESLLAGQTQYF,TGTGCCATCAGTGAGTCTTTACTAGCGGGCCAGACCCAGTACTTC
NA,TRBJ1-2,TRBV7-9,NA,CAAGEENYGYTF,TGTGCCGCCGGGGAGGAGAACTATGGCTACACCTTC
NA,TRBJ2-3,TRBV19,once,CASTVSLFFTDTQYF,TGTGCCAGTACCGTGAGTCTATTTTTCACAGATACGCAGTATTTT
NA,TRBJ2-3,TRBV12-3/TRBV12-4,NA,CASSLQGTDTQYF,TGTGCCAGCAGTTTGCAGGGGACAGATACGCAGTATTTT
NA,TRBJ1-4,TRBV5-1,NA,CASSVSRGGEKLFF,TGCGCCAGCAGCGTTTCCAGGGGTGGTGAAAAACTGTTTTTT
NA,TRBJ1-2,TRBV3-1/TRBV3-2,NA,CASSQELRSYTF,TGTGCCAGCAGCCAAGAACTGAGAAGCTACACCTTC
TRBD1,TRBJ1-4,TRBV6-6,NA,CASSYGTGFEKLFF,TGTGCCAGCAGTTACGGGACAGGGTTTGAAAAACTGTTTTTT
NA,TRBJ2-2,TRBV6-2/TRBV6-3,NA,CASSPWGQPPSNTGELFF,TGTGCCAGCAGCCCGTGGGGGCAGCCACCATCGAACACCGGGGAGCTGTTTTTT
TRBD2,TRBJ2-7,TRBV4-1,NA,CASSQTSGGWAYEQYF,TGCGCCAGCAGCCAAACTAGCGGGGGTTGGGCCTACGAGCAGTACTTC
NA,TRBJ1-1,TRBV5-1,NA,CASSPSGSPGDTEAFF,TGCGCCAGCAGCCCTTCGGGGTCTCCTGGGGACACTGAAGCTTTCTTT
TRBD1,TRBJ2-7,TRBV18,NA,CASSPYGQDSYEQYF,TGTGCCAGCTCACCATACGGACAGGACTCCTACGAGCAGTACTTC
NA,TRBJ2-5,TRBV5-4,NA,CASSLGQTETQYF,TGTGCCAGCAGCTTGGGACAAACTGAGACCCAGTACTTC
NA,TRBJ1-6,TRBV6-5,NA,CASSYAGGENSPLHF,TGTGCCAGCAGTTATGCCGGGGGTGAGAATTCACCCCTCCACTTT
NA,TRBJ2-2,TRBV10-3,NA,CASQRARADGELFF,TGTGCCAGCCAGAGGGCCCGTGCGGACGGGGAGCTGTTTTTT
NA,TRBJ2-7,TRBV28,NA,CASSRGASYEQYF,TGTGCCAGCAGTCGTGGGGCCTCCTACGAGCAGTACTTC
NA,TRBJ2-5,TRBV10-2,NA,CASRQEGGETQYF,TGCGCCAGCAGGCAAGAGGGCGGAGAGACCCAGTACTTC
NA,TRBJ2-2,TRBV3-1/TRBV3-2,NA,CASSQYGPGELFF,TGTGCCAGCAGCCAATACGGTCCCGGGGAGCTGTTTTTT
NA,TRBJ1-3,TRBV7-9,NA,CASSPSGHLNTIYF,TGTGCCAGCAGCCCCTCGGGACACCTAAACACCATATATTTT
NA,TRBJ2-6,TRBV7-2,NA,CASSLTPGGIGANVLTF,TGTGCCAGCAGCTTAACCCCAGGAGGGATCGGGGCCAACGTCCTGACTTTC
NA,TRBJ1-5,TRBV19,NA,CASSIVTLYSNQPQHF,TGTGCCAGTAGTATTGTAACACTATATAGCAATCAGCCCCAGCATTTT
NA,TRBJ1-5,TRBV21-1,NA,CASSKEFYKRGFLPNQPQHF,TGTGCCAGCAGCAAAGAGTTCTACAAAAGAGGGTTTCTACCTAATCAGCCCCAGCATTTT
TRBD2,TRBJ2-7,TRBV11-2,NA,CASSFQREGFYEQYF,TGTGCCAGCAGCTTTCAGCGGGAGGGTTTCTACGAGCAGTACTTC
TRBD1,TRBJ2-1,TRBV4-2,NA,CASSQGTGGGDEQFF,TGTGCCAGCAGCCAAGGGACAGGGGGCGGAGATGAGCAGTTCTTC
TRBD1,TRBJ2-1,TRBV6-5,NA,CAADRDVGFF,TGTGCCGCCGACAGGGACGTTGGGTTCTTC
NA,TRBJ2-7,TRBV5-4,few,CASSRQTRPTTMWDYEQYF,TGTGCCAGCAGCCGACAGACTCGACCTACGACCATGTGGGACTACGAGCAGTACTTC
NA,TRBJ2-2,TRBV9,NA,CASSARLDTGELFF,TGTGCCAGCAGCGCCCGACTAGACACCGGGGAGCTGTTTTTT
TRBD1,TRBJ2-3,TRBV3-1/TRBV3-2,NA,CASSQGGTVSTDTQYF,TGTGCCAGCAGCCAAGGGGGGACAGTTAGCACAGATACGCAGTATTTT
TRBD1,TRBJ1-1,TRBV7-8,NA,CASSLIGDRGTEAFF,TGTGCCAGCAGCTTAATTGGGGACAGGGGCACTGAAGCTTTCTTT
NA,TRBJ2-1,TRBV18,once,CASSPNLRGGQGEQFF,TGTGCCAGCTCACCAAATCTGAGGGGGGGCCAGGGTGAGCAGTTCTTC
NA,TRBJ2-7,TRBV7-2,NA,CASRQGAVDYYEQYF,TGTGCCAGCAGACAAGGGGCTGTGGATTACTACGAGCAGTACTTC
NA,TRBJ2-3,TRBV4-2,NA,CASSPYAGQADTQYF,TGTGCCAGCAGCCCTTACGCAGGCCAAGCAGATACGCAGTATTTT
TRBD1,TRBJ1-1,TRBV7-9,once,CASSPGQLTEAFF,TGTGCCAGCAGTCCGGGACAGCTGACTGAAGCTTTCTTT
NA,TRBJ1-5,TRBV6-1,NA,CASSEAYSGGQPQHF,TGTGCCAGCAGTGAAGCATACTCGGGTGGACAGCCCCAGCATTTT
NA,TRBJ1-3,TRBV30,NA,CAWSRGSGNTIYF,TGTGCCTGGAGTAGGGGGTCTGGAAACACCATATATTTT
NA,TRBJ2-2,TRBV7-2,NA,CASSFVAGSNTGELFF,TGTGCCAGCAGCTTTGTTGCGGGGTCGAACACCGGGGAGCTGTTTTTT
NA,TRBJ1-2,TRBV10-3,NA,CAISDLGATNYGYTF,TGTGCCATCAGTGACCTTGGGGCGACTAACTATGGCTACACCTTC
NA,TRBJ1-4,TRBV5-1,NA,CASSLDSEKLFF,TGCGCCAGCAGCTTGGACAGTGAAAAACTGTTTTTT
NA,TRBJ2-2,TRBV20-1,NA,CSAFVAGELFF,TGCAGTGCTTTCGTAGCCGGGGAGCTGTTTTTT
TRBD1,TRBJ2-7,TRBV28,NA,CASSTGGGYEQYF,TGTGCCAGCAGTACAGGGGGCGGTTACGAGCAGTACTTC
NA,TRBJ2-3,TRBV14,NA,CASSLGADTQYF,TGTGCCAGCAGCCTGGGAGCCGATACGCAGTATTTT
NA,TRBJ1-6,TRBV27,NA,CASSLTQRSPLHF,TGTGCCAGCAGTCTCACGCAGCGGTCACCCCTCCACTTT
NA,TRBJ1-1,TRBV19,NA,CASSIGRNTEAFF,TGTGCCAGTAGTATAGGCAGGAACACTGAAGCTTTCTTT
NA,TRBJ2-3,TRBV24-1,NA,CAVSLRGAADTQYF,TGTGCCGTCTCCCTCAGGGGTGCGGCAGATACGCAGTATTTT
TRBD1,TRBJ2-4,TRBV30,NA,CAWSVAGTAGPQNIQYF,TGTGCCTGGAGTGTAGCCGGGACAGCTGGCCCTCAAAACATTCAGTACTTC